Listed here are 5 T cell receptor beta chains from one sample, sequenced in a study of Ad26.COV2.S vaccination and SARS-CoV-2 variants. Profiling relied on immunoSEQ multiplex PCR, and the TCRdb table lists in-frame clones only, not all of them. The sample records about 370,000 clones, less than 90% being singletons. This sample's treatment: roughly 20 received Ad26.COV2.S at low or high dose, single or two shots; several received placebo; per-sample allocation not given. Sampling took place 63 days after the first vaccine or placebo injection. The starting material was peripheral blood, obtained in a trial of Ad26.COV2.S vaccine versus placebo. The receptors originated from a person between 18 and 65 years old who received the Ad26.COV2.S COVID-19 vaccine or a placebo.

The chain employs TRBV6-5 and TRBJ2-7, with 8 bases aligning to TRBD2. The CDR3 totals 15 residues. The V segment lost 7 bases and the J segment 2 bases; nucleotides outside the gene matches: 10. Germline CDR1 and CDR2: MNHEY and SVGAGI. The DNA for the CDR3 is TGTGCCAGCACCCGAATGGTAGCGGGGACCTACGAGCAGTACTTC. Its protein product is CASTRMVAGTYEQYF.

V gene TRBV7-8 combines with J gene TRBJ2-7; 8 bases line up with TRBD1. V shed 5 bases, J shed 6 bases, and the junction held 9 bases outside the gene matches. CDR3 length equals 14 residues. The germline CDR1 and CDR2 sequences are SGHVS and FQNEAQ. CDR3 bases: TGTGCCAGCAGCCCGCGGGACAGGTCCCTCGAGCAGTACTTC. Translating gives CASSPRDRSLEQYF.

The chain uses TRBV5-4 and TRBJ1-2; 7 bases align to TRBD1. Germline assignment: CDR1 SGHNT and CDR2 YYREEE (reference sequence). This CDR3 has 12 amino acids. V was pared by 2 bases and J by 8 bases, with 3 bases of the junction left unmatched. CDR3 residues: CASSLQGNGYTF. CDR3 nucleotide sequence: TGTGCCAGCAGCTTACAGGGGAACGGCTACACCTTC.

This chain joins TRBV5-4 and TRBJ2-6; maybe TRBD1 (5 bases). The CDR3 spans 15 residues. Germline V gene sequence: CDR1 SGHNT, CDR2 YYREEE (reference sequence). Between the trimmed V and J ends, which lost 4 bases and 2 bases, there was a span of 10 bases. CDR3 DNA: TGTGCCAGCAGCCACAAAGGGGCTGGGGCCAACGTCCTGACTTTC. This gives the protein CASSHKGAGANVLTF.

This clone has just a few counts. The gene calls are TRBV3-1 (or the pseudogene TRBV3-2) and TRBJ1-3; no reliable D call. The CDR3 extends over 15 amino acids. CDR1 and CDR2 (germline): LGHDT, YNNKEL (reference sequence). Trimming removed 0 bases at V and 5 bases at J, with 11 bases between. CDR3 sequence reads: CASSQEGGYRNTIYF. CDR3 in DNA: TGTGCCAGCAGCCAAGAAGGAGGGTACAGAAACACCATATATTTT.